What follows are 6 T cell receptor beta chains derived from one specimen sequenced in a study of cytomegalovirus exposure and HLA in healthy donors. PCR was performed using 60 Vbeta and 13 Jbeta primers. Assay: immunoSEQ multiplex PCR; the TCRdb copy retains only in-frame clones and omits some. Recorded for this sample: 160,000 or so clones. The sample was PBMCs. The origin of the receptors is a man younger than 40 in good health and CMV-seronegative.

The CDR3 bases are TGTGCCAGCAGCTTGGCCTCACAGAGAAGCACAGATACGCAGTATTTT. Protein: CASSLASQRSTDTQYF. This rearrangement joins TRBV5-6 to TRBJ2-3; D is uncertain. V gave up 0 bases and J gave up 0 bases, with 11 bases separating them. The CDR3 contains 16 residues. Germline values: CDR1 SGHDT, CDR2 YYEEEE. The full variable domain, its missing parts supplied by reference TRBV5-6 and TRBJ2-3, is DAGVTQSPTHLIKTRGQQVTLRCSPKSGHDTVSWYQQALGQGPQFIFQYYEEEERQRGNFPDRFSGHQFPNYSSELNVNALLLGDSALYLCASSLASQRSTDTQYFGPGTRLTVL.

This chain joins TRBV19 and TRBJ1-2, with D possibly TRBD1 on 5 matching bases. Trimming left V 7 bases short and J 1 base short, with 10 bases between. This CDR3 contains 13 residues. Germline V gives CDR1 LNHDA, CDR2 SQIVND (reference sequence). The DNA for the CDR3 is TGTGCCAGTACGGGGGACCGTAACTATGGCTACACCTTC. Its protein is CASTGDRNYGYTF.

The chain has TRBV18 and TRBJ2-3, with unresolved D. The V end was cut by 3 bases, the J end by 2 bases, with 6 bases between. The CDR3 runs 13 residues. Germline CDR1 KGHSH, CDR2 LQKENI. The CDR3 coding sequence is TGTGCCAGCTCACCGCGACTCACAGATACGCAGTATTTT. It encodes CASSPRLTDTQYF.

The chain carries TRBV5-6 and TRBJ2-3, with 7 bases identical to TRBD2. This CDR3 contains 15 residues. Germline loops: CDR1 SGHDT, CDR2 YYEEEE. J gave up 2 bases and V 3 bases, and 6 bases lay outside the gene matches. The CDR3 reads CASSWRGSYTDTQYF. The CDR3 region has the DNA TGTGCCAGCAGCTGGCGGGGGTCCTACACAGATACGCAGTATTTT.

The rearrangement uses TRBV5-1 and TRBJ1-1; D remains unclear. V was pared by 0 bases and J by 6 bases, with 12 bases between. The CDR3 length is 14 residues. CDR1 and CDR2 (germline): SGHRS, YFSETQ. In nucleotides, the CDR3 is TGCGCCAGCAGCTTGGATCCTGGCGGCTCTGAAGCTTTCTTT. This codes for CASSLDPGGSEAFF.

This sequence joins TRBV14 and TRBJ1-1, with TRBD1 as a possible D gene (6 bases). The CDR3 has 13 residues. The ends were cut back, 2 bases at V and 10 bases at J, with 14 bases in the middle. From germline, CDR1 is SGHDN and CDR2 FVKESK. The CDR3: CASSQFLEGGAFF. DNA of the CDR3: TGTGCCAGCAGCCAATTTTTAGAAGGGGGAGCTTTCTTT.